This TCR beta chain emerged from a study of T cell repertoires in cytomegalovirus infection. Study at large: Public TCR beta signature analysis indicated the presence of both CMV infection and matching HLA type.

In regard to this clonotype: Its antigen remains unidentified.

The germline gives CDR1 SGDLS, CDR2 YYNGEE. The CDR3 is 16 amino acids. V dropped 0 bases and J dropped 0 bases, with 10 bases sitting between them. Study-wide results and limits: It was HLA-C-restricted CMV-specific TCR beta clonotypes that dominated the response ex vivo. Using cumulative public TCR beta family frequency, the authors identified those who carried CMV together with the relevant HLA.

TCRdb used MiXCR to reprocess the reads, holding one entry per CDR3 protein. This sample has approximately 130,000 distinct CDR3 sequences, with roughly 9% found just once. The clonotype originates from a human donor in good health (CMV status not recorded). Some clones in this sample may be carry-over from other donors' samples. The chain is built from TRBV9 and TRBJ2-1; D uncertain. Input material: PBMCs. The CDR3 loop is CASSVGISSSYNEQFF. The CDR3 DNA reads TGTGCCAGCAGCGTAGGGATCTCTAGCTCCTACAATGAGCAGTTCTTC.